Below are 25 T cell receptor beta chains sequenced from a single sample in a study of cytomegalovirus exposure and HLA in healthy donors. With 60 Vbeta and 13 Jbeta primers, the PCR was carried out. Data came from immunoSEQ multiplex PCR; TCRdb stores just in-frame clones and leaves some out. The table shows 85,000 to 110,000 clones, with approximately 73% occurring only once. Sequencing was performed on PBMCs. All receptors derive from a woman between 18 and 30 years old in good health and CMV-seropositive.

V usage is TRBV27 and J usage is TRBJ2-1, with 8 bases identical to TRBD1. The CDR3 loop spans 15 amino acids. Germline V CDR1 and CDR2: MNHEY, SMNVEV (reference sequence). J lost 6 bases, V lost 3 bases, and 7 bases had no gene match. The CDR3 loop is CASSFRRDRGNEQFF. The CDR3 DNA reads as TGTGCCAGCAGTTTCAGACGCGACAGGGGCAATGAGCAGTTCTTC.

The chain couples TRBV6-5 to TRBJ2-6; D may be TRBD2 (5 bases). V lost 6 bases to trimming and J lost 4 bases, with 7 bases between them. CDR3 length: 13 residues. Germline V gene data show CDR1 as MNHEY and CDR2 as SVGAGI. DNA for the CDR3: TGTGCCAGCAGGAGGGCGGGGGCCAACGTCCTGACTTTC. Its protein product is CASRRAGANVLTF.

In its sample, this clone was seen once. At one boundary the junction diverges from the germline segment, which might be a read error. This chain uses TRBV7-9 with TRBJ2-1; TRBD2 matches at 12 bases. CDR1 SEHNR and CDR2 FQNEAQ come from the germline V gene (reference sequence). The CDR3 totals 16 residues. The CDR3 nucleotides read TGTTCCAGCAGCTTAACTAGCGGGAGGAAAGTTAATGAGCAGTTCTTC. Its protein product is CSSSLTSGRKVNEQFF.

In its sample, this clone was seen a few times. J is TRBJ1-1 and V is TRBV7-9, with D hard to call. Germline V gene lookup returns CDR1 SEHNR and CDR2 FQNEAQ (reference sequence). The CDR3 length is 14 residues. Trimming pared 1 base from V and 1 base from J, leaving 7 bases between. The CDR3 protein is CASSLGRGNTEAFF. CDR3 DNA sequence: TGTGCCAGCAGCTTAGGACGGGGGAACACTGAAGCTTTCTTT.

This chain connects TRBV7-3 to TRBJ2-1; perhaps TRBD1 as D (5 bases). Trimming took 2 bases from V and 6 from J, leaving 17 bases between them. The CDR3 length is 16 residues. CDR1 is SGHTA and CDR2 is FQGTGA in the germline V gene. CDR3 DNA sequence: TGTGCCAGCAGCTTACTTCCCAACGACAGATCCAATGAGCAGTTCTTC. This sequence encodes CASSLLPNDRSNEQFF.

The rearrangement links TRBV7-2 to TRBJ2-4; 12 bases align to TRBD2. Germline V gene data show CDR1 as SGHTA and CDR2 as FQGNSA. J lost 3 bases, V lost 5 bases, and 11 bases had no gene match. The CDR3 covers 18 residues. CDR3 DNA: TGTGCCAGCAGCACCTTGACTAGCGGGAGTCCCAACAAAAACATTCAGTACTTC. This codes for CASSTLTSGSPNKNIQYF.

The chain couples TRBV2 to TRBJ2-3; 8 positions agree with TRBD2. Germline values: CDR1 SNHLY, CDR2 FYNNEI. The CDR3 sequence is 16 residues long. With 5 bases clipped from V and 1 base from J, the junction kept 8 bases outside the gene matches. CDR3 sequence: CASSFQTSVGTDTQYF. DNA of the CDR3: TGTGCCAGCAGTTTCCAGACTAGCGTGGGCACAGATACGCAGTATTTT.

V and J are TRBV4-1 and TRBJ2-5, with 8 positions matching TRBD2. Looked up from germline, CDR1 is MGHRA and CDR2 is YSYEKL. Germline trimming cut 4 bases from V and 0 bases from J; bases unmatched to any gene: 4. This CDR3 contains 15 residues. The CDR3 DNA is TGCGCCAGCAGCCGAGCTAGCGGGTACCAAGAGACCCAGTACTTC. This gives the protein CASSRASGYQETQYF.

CDR3: CASSRDLLAGAVYF. In nucleotides, the CDR3 is TGTGCCAGCAGCCGAGACCTCCTAGCGGGAGCTGTGTACTTC. This chain links TRBV14 with TRBJ2-7; 10 bases match TRBD2. The CDR3 spans 14 residues. The J segment lost 12 bases and the V segment lost 4 bases, leaving 12 bases of the junction unmatched. The V gene's germline CDR1 is SGHDN and CDR2 FVKESK. The whole variable domain, remainder taken from reference TRBV14 and TRBJ2-7, is EAGVTQFPSHSVIEKGQTVTLRCDPISGHDNLYWYRRVMGKEIKFLLHFVKESKQDESGMPNNRFLAERTGGTYSTLKVQPAELEDSGVYFCASSRDLLAGAVYFGPGTRLTVT.

This chain joins TRBV11-1 and TRBJ1-1; tentatively, D is TRBD1 (5 bases). This CDR3 region has 18 residues. Trimming removed 1 base at V and 0 bases at J, with 18 bases between. CDR1 is SGHAT, CDR2 FQDESV, per germline (reference sequence). In nucleotides, the CDR3 is TGTGCCAGCAGCTTAGGGTTCGCCAGGGCCATGATGAACACTGAAGCTTTCTTT. Translation: CASSLGFARAMMNTEAFF.

This chain connects TRBV7-6 to TRBJ2-7; D is unresolved. The germline CDR1 and CDR2 sequences are SGHVS and FNYEAQ. The CDR3 contains 13 residues. The germline V and J ends were trimmed by 5 bases and 6 bases, with 14 bases remaining between them. CDR3 sequence: CASSNGMRSEQYF. For the CDR3, the DNA is TGTGCCAGCAGCAATGGTATGCGCTCCGAGCAGTACTTC.

CDR3 in DNA: TGTGCCAGCAGCTTGGGAGCCAGCGGGAACACAGATACGCAGTATTTT. Encoded protein: CASSLGASGNTDTQYF. The chain recombines TRBV5-4 with TRBJ2-3; TRBD2 aligns across 7 bases. This CDR3 is built from 16 residues. The ends lost 0 bases at V and 2 bases at J; junction bases unmatched: 6. Germline V gene lookup returns CDR1 SGHNT and CDR2 YYREEE (reference sequence).

Of note for this clone: With a far larger clone one base away, a read error is the likely cause. Other DNA sequences of this sample code for an identical CDR3. The rearrangement links TRBV14 to TRBJ1-1; 10 positions match TRBD1. The CDR3 spans 14 residues. Germline values: CDR1 SGHDN, CDR2 FVKESK. This chain's CDR3 is CASSQDRGHGEAFF. Here the CDR3 DNA reads TGTGCCAGTAGCCAAGACAGGGGGCATGGTGAAGCTTTCTTT.

The chain recombines TRBV27 with TRBJ1-4; D is unclear. V was trimmed by 2 bases and J by 8 bases, leaving 12 bases between them. The CDR3 sequence is 14 residues long. Germline V gene data show CDR1 as MNHEY and CDR2 as SMNVEV (reference sequence). In nucleotides, the CDR3 is TGTGCCAGCAGTTTACTAGGCAGTGGCGAAAAACTGTTTTTT. Its protein product is CASSLLGSGEKLFF.

This clone has just one count. V is TRBV10-3 and J is TRBJ1-1; the D gene is possibly TRBD1 (6 bases). Trimming shortened V by 6 bases and J by 1 base, and 12 bases separated the two germline ends. CDR1 and CDR2 (germline): ENHRY, SYGVKD. The CDR3 has 14 amino acids. The CDR3 is CAISSRDTNTEAFF. CDR3 sequence (DNA): TGTGCCATCAGCTCCCGGGACACGAACACTGAAGCTTTCTTT.

The rearrangement links TRBV6-1 to TRBJ2-7, with TRBD1 matching over 8 bases. CDR1 and CDR2 (germline): MNHNS, SASEGT. This CDR3 has 13 amino acids. Losses at the gene ends were 6 bases for V and 1 base for J; bases not matched to a gene: 2. The chain's CDR3 is CASRRQGSYEQYF. In DNA, the CDR3 is TGTGCCAGCAGGCGACAGGGGTCCTACGAGCAGTACTTC.

The V call is TRBV6-1, the J call TRBJ1-5; no reliable D call. Germline V gene data show CDR1 as MNHNS and CDR2 as SASEGT. V lost 7 bases and J 9 bases, leaving 16 bases between the germline ends. The CDR3 consists of 13 residues. CDR3 DNA sequence: TGTGCCAGCATACCACGGGATAGCGGGCCCCAGCATTTT. Translated, it gives CASIPRDSGPQHF.

The gene calls are TRBV5-6 and TRBJ1-5; TRBD1 might be the D (6 bases). The CDR3 runs to 14 residues. Germline V gene sequence: CDR1 SGHDT, CDR2 YYEEEE. V was shortened by 3 bases and J by 8 bases, with 15 bases between the two germline ends. CDR3 DNA: TGTGCCAGCAGCTCTCGACAGGCCTATAAGCCCCAGCATTTT. Amino acids: CASSSRQAYKPQHF.

V gene TRBV5-1 combines with J gene TRBJ1-2; 9 bases align to TRBD1. Germline V CDR1 and CDR2: SGHRS, YFSETQ. V was pared by 7 bases and J by 6 bases, with 10 bases of the junction left unmatched. This CDR3 has 14 amino acids. As DNA, the CDR3 is TGCGCCAGCGGACGAGGGACAGGGACGGATGGCTACACCTTC. This sequence encodes CASGRGTGTDGYTF.

The V and J genes are TRBV25-1 and TRBJ2-7, with a tentative D call TRBD1 (6 bases). The V end lost 4 bases, the J end lost 3 bases, and 13 bases lay between the germline ends. The CDR3 length is 14 residues. Germline V gene data show CDR1 as MGHDK and CDR2 as SYGVNS. CDR3 region: CASSVPGQFYEQYF. The DNA of the CDR3 is TGTGCCAGCAGTGTGCCCGGACAGTTCTACGAGCAGTACTTC.

The chain uses TRBV9 and TRBJ2-7, with D perhaps TRBD1 (8 bases). The length of the CDR3 is 15 residues. V dropped 2 bases and J dropped 4 bases, with 16 bases sitting between them. The V gene's germline CDR1 is SGDLS and CDR2 YYNGEE. CDR3 amino acids: CASSVGGQGAYEQYF. The CDR3 DNA reads as TGTGCCAGCAGCGTGGGGGGGCAGGGGGCTTACGAGCAGTACTTC.

The chain is built from TRBV7-9 and TRBJ2-3; 7 nucleotides line up with TRBD1. This CDR3 comprises 13 residues. Per germline, CDR1 SEHNR and CDR2 FQNEAQ (reference sequence). The junction had 9 bases not matched to a gene; V was cut back by 11 bases and J by 4 bases. CDR3 bases: TGTGCCCCCCGGGACAGTTCGGCAGATACGCAGTATTTT. This codes for CAPRDSSADTQYF.

This clone was recorded once. The chain couples TRBV23-1 to TRBJ2-7; 7 positions match TRBD1. TRBV23-1 is an ORF, with its function uncertain. The V gene end was trimmed by 0 bases and the J gene end by 0 bases; junction bases not matched to a gene: 5. The CDR3 is made up of 16 amino acids. DNA of the CDR3: TGCGCCAGCAGTCAATCGTCGCGACAGGGCTCCTACGAGCAGTACTTC. This sequence encodes CASSQSSRQGSYEQYF.

The rearrangement joins TRBV5-1 to TRBJ2-1; 7 bases match TRBD2. CDR3 size: 14 residues. Trimming took 5 bases from V and 5 from J; bases not matched to a gene: 7. CDR1 and CDR2 from the germline V gene are SGHRS and YFSETQ. The CDR3 loop reads CASRVGLLNNEQFF. The CDR3, as DNA: TGCGCCAGCAGGGTGGGACTACTTAACAATGAGCAGTTCTTC.

Only one count was recorded for this clone. V and J are TRBV6-4 and TRBJ1-2; D is possibly TRBD1 (5 bases). The CDR3 spans 12 residues. With 8 bases removed from V and 7 bases from J, the gap between germline ends came to 14 bases. Germline V gives CDR1 MRHNA, CDR2 SNTAGT. The CDR3 sequence: CASFGGVGGYTF. CDR3 bases: TGTGCCAGCTTCGGGGGGGTGGGTGGCTACACCTTC.